The 21 T cell receptor beta chains below all came from one sample that was sequenced in a study of shared clonotypes between healthy human individuals. Only in-frame clones appear in the TCRdb table, and some are missing; sequencing was by immunoSEQ multiplex PCR. The sample shows over a million clones, 96% of them seen only once. Specimen: naive CD4+ T cells sorted from blood. Subset in this sample: CD45RA+ positively selected. The receptors here all came from a man aged 30-40 years in good health.

This clone was picked up one time. The chain combines TRBV7-6 with TRBJ2-5; 8 bases line up with TRBD2. J lost 7 bases, V lost 6 bases, and 10 bases had no gene match. Germline CDR1 reads SGHVS; CDR2 reads FNYEAQ. The CDR3 sequence is 14 residues long. This chain's CDR3 is CASSPPHGGGTQYF. The CDR3 bases are TGTGCCAGCAGTCCCCCCCACGGGGGGGGGACCCAGTACTTC.

A word on this clone: This CDR3 is also generated by other DNA sequences in the sample. The chain joins TRBV28 to TRBJ1-4, with 8 bases fitting TRBD1. With V trimmed by 3 bases and J by 4 bases, 1 base remained unmatched. This CDR3 contains 14 residues. The germline V gene has CDR1 MDHEN and CDR2 SYDVKM. Written as DNA, the CDR3 is TGTGCCAGCAGTTTGGACAGGGTTAATGAAAAACTGTTTTTT. This translates into CASSLDRVNEKLFF.

This clone was seen only once. The V call is TRBV10-3, the J call TRBJ2-7; 8 bases match TRBD1. The CDR3 runs 14 residues. V shed 7 bases and J 4 bases; nucleotides not matched to a gene: 9. CDR1 and CDR2 from the germline V gene are ENHRY and SYGVKD. The CDR3 spells CAIKGGRGQYEQYF. The DNA of the CDR3 is TGTGCCATCAAAGGGGGCAGGGGGCAGTACGAGCAGTACTTC.

The genes are TRBV19 and TRBJ2-3; TRBD2 matches at 11 bases. CDR3 size: 15 residues. The junction had 8 bases not matched to a gene; V was cut back by 9 bases and J by 3 bases. Germline CDR1 reads LNHDA; CDR2 reads SQIVND (reference sequence). Here the CDR3 reads CARGGLAVTTDTQYF. CDR3 nucleotides: TGTGCCAGGGGGGGACTAGCGGTGACAACAGATACGCAGTATTTT.

This clone was seen once. V gene TRBV15 combines with J gene TRBJ2-7, with D perhaps TRBD2 (5 bases). The germline V gene encodes CDR1 LNHNV and CDR2 YYDKDF (reference sequence). Trimming stripped 3 bases from V and 8 bases from J, with 20 bases between. There are 15 residues in the CDR3. CDR3 in amino acids: CATSSSSLPLRQQYF. As DNA, the CDR3 is TGTGCCACCAGCAGTTCTAGCCTGCCGCTAAGACAGCAGTACTTC.

The rearrangement joins TRBV9 to TRBJ1-5; D gene uncertain. V was clipped by 4 bases and J by 1 base, with 9 bases between them. CDR3 length: 14 residues. Germline assignment: CDR1 SGDLS and CDR2 YYNGEE. In nucleotides, the CDR3 is TGTGCCAGCAGCCCCCGGGCAAGCAATCAGCCCCAGCATTTT. Translation gives CASSPRASNQPQHF.

The genes are TRBV6-5 and TRBJ2-1; TRBD1 matches 11 bases. The CDR3 length is 15 residues. Germline V CDR1 and CDR2: MNHEY, SVGAGI. The ends lost 0 bases at V and 9 bases at J; junction bases unmatched: 4. Here the CDR3 reads CASSYSGQGGGEQFF. The CDR3 DNA reads as TGTGCCAGCAGTTACTCGGGACAGGGGGGAGGTGAGCAGTTCTTC.

This chain connects TRBV9 to TRBJ2-1; the D gene is possibly TRBD1 (6 bases). Deletions cut 0 bases from V and 8 bases from J, with 15 bases between. The CDR3 contains 15 residues. Germline CDR1 reads SGDLS; CDR2 reads YYNGEE. CDR3 protein: CASSVAGQPSHEQFF. CDR3 DNA sequence: TGTGCCAGCAGCGTAGCCGGACAGCCCTCTCATGAGCAGTTCTTC.

The J gene is TRBJ2-1, the V gene TRBV28; weak D call: TRBD2 (5 bases). Trimming took 8 bases from V and 9 from J, leaving 17 bases between them. This CDR3 spans 13 amino acids. The germline CDR1 and CDR2 sequences are MDHEN and SYDVKM. CDR3 residues: CASLGPGRGEQFF. DNA for the CDR3: TGTGCCAGCCTTGGGCCAGGCCGGGGTGAGCAGTTCTTC.

This chain joins TRBV6-6 and TRBJ2-1; tentative D call: TRBD1 (6 bases). This CDR3 region has 12 residues. V lost 8 bases and J 7 bases, leaving 12 bases between the germline ends. The germline gives CDR1 MNHNY, CDR2 SVGAGI (reference sequence). Here the CDR3 DNA reads TGTGCCAGCCTAAAAAGGGGGAATGAGCAGTTCTTC. This sequence encodes CASLKRGNEQFF.

This sequence joins TRBV5-1 and TRBJ2-1; 14 bases are a match to TRBD2. The CDR3 has 15 amino acids. Germline assignment: CDR1 SGHRS and CDR2 YFSETQ. V lost 5 bases, J lost 9 bases, and 7 bases stayed unmatched. CDR3 amino acids: CASRTGTSGSGEQFF. In nucleotides, the CDR3 is TGCGCCAGCAGAACAGGGACTAGCGGGAGCGGTGAGCAGTTCTTC.

The chain links TRBV2 to TRBJ2-1; no firm D call. The CDR3 totals 15 residues. Germline V lookup: CDR1 SNHLY, CDR2 FYNNEI. The germline V and J ends were trimmed by 6 bases and 0 bases, with 12 bases remaining between them. The CDR3 reads CASSETFFSYNEQFF. The CDR3 DNA reads as TGTGCCAGCAGCGAGACTTTCTTCTCCTACAATGAGCAGTTCTTC.

This rearrangement joins TRBV7-2 to TRBJ2-2; TRBD1 aligns across 7 bases. The CDR3 length is 16 residues. CDR1 is SGHTA, CDR2 FQGNSA, per germline. V trimming: 4 bases; J trimming: 6 bases; junction bases outside the gene matches: 11. The CDR3 sequence: CASSSRQGFLAGELFF. The CDR3 nucleotides are TGTGCCAGCAGCTCGAGACAGGGATTCTTGGCCGGGGAGCTGTTTTTT.

The chain is built from TRBV7-6 and TRBJ2-1, with 10 bases matching TRBD2. V was clipped by 5 bases and J by 2 bases; unmatched bases: 9. Germline lookup yields CDR1 SGHVS and CDR2 FNYEAQ. There are 17 residues in the CDR3. DNA of the CDR3: TGTGCCAGCAGCCCACTCCTAGCGGGAGCCACCTACAATGAGCAGTTCTTC. This translates into CASSPLLAGATYNEQFF.

This chain uses TRBV7-2 with TRBJ2-3; D is undetermined. This CDR3 spans 14 amino acids. Per germline, CDR1 SGHTA and CDR2 FQGNSA. The V gene lost 7 bases and the J gene lost 2 bases, with 13 bases spanning the gap. CDR3 nucleotide sequence: TGTGCCAGCAACAACGGACGATCCACAGATACGCAGTATTTT. Protein sequence: CASNNGRSTDTQYF.

The gene calls are TRBV2 and TRBJ2-1; 8 positions match TRBD1. Per germline, CDR1 SNHLY and CDR2 FYNNEI. The CDR3 is 13 amino acids. J was trimmed by 6 bases and V by 4 bases; bases with no gene match: 2. The CDR3 sequence is CASSVDRGNEQFF. The CDR3 nucleotides read TGTGCCAGCAGTGTCGACAGGGGCAATGAGCAGTTCTTC. Together with reference TRBV2 and TRBJ2-1, the CDR3 gives the full variable domain: EPEVTQTPSHQVTQMGQEVILRCVPISNHLYFYWYRQILGQKVEFLVSFYNNEISEKSEIFDDQFSVERPDGSNFTLKIRSTKLEDSAMYFCASSVDRGNEQFFGPGTRLTVL.

Worth noting for this clone: The sample has other DNA sequences that encode this CDR3 too. The chain joins TRBV25-1 to TRBJ1-5; TRBD1 matches at 8 bases. Trimming took 6 bases from V and 4 from J; bases not matched to a gene: 5. Germline V gene lookup returns CDR1 MGHDK and CDR2 SYGVNS. The CDR3 contains 14 residues. CDR3 amino acids: CASSLTGDNQPQHF. Here the CDR3 DNA reads TGTGCCAGCAGCTTGACAGGGGATAATCAGCCCCAGCATTTT.

V gene TRBV10-3 combines with J gene TRBJ2-2; 7 bases line up with TRBD2. The germline V gene encodes CDR1 ENHRY and CDR2 SYGVKD. The J segment lost 4 bases and the V segment lost 11 bases, leaving 10 bases of the junction unmatched. The CDR3 totals 14 residues. In DNA form, the CDR3 reads TGTGCCGCATGGGGGGGTCAGGGCACCGGGGAGCTGTTTTTT. This encodes CAAWGGQGTGELFF.

The CDR3 protein is CASSPEGRMGTDTQYF. CDR3 DNA sequence: TGTGCCAGCTCACCGGAGGGGCGCATGGGCACAGATACGCAGTATTTT. V is TRBV18 and J is TRBJ2-3; D perhaps matches TRBD2 (6 bases). Trimming shortened V by 3 bases and J by 1 base, and 14 bases separated the two germline ends. This CDR3 is 16 amino acids long. CDR1 and CDR2 from the germline V gene are KGHSH and LQKENI.

This chain joins TRBV7-9 and TRBJ1-3; no clear D gene. The CDR3 runs 14 residues. From germline, CDR1 is SEHNR and CDR2 FQNEAQ (reference sequence). V was shortened by 5 bases and J by 2 bases, with 10 bases between the two germline ends. The CDR3 is CASSPGLAGNTIYF. CDR3 nucleotides: TGTGCCAGCAGCCCCGGATTAGCTGGAAACACCATATATTTT.

Written as DNA, the CDR3 is TGTGCCTGGAGTGTCGGAGCTATGGGGCAGTACTTC. The encoded protein is CAWSVGAMGQYF. The chain is built from TRBV30 and TRBJ2-7, with unresolved D. Germline assignment: CDR1 GTSNPN and CDR2 SVGIG (reference sequence). This CDR3 has 12 residues. Trimming cost V 0 bases and J 9 bases, with 12 bases left between them.